The 31 T cell receptor beta chains reported below all come from one sample, sequenced in a study of shared clonotypes between healthy human individuals. Clones were read by immunoSEQ multiplex PCR, and TCRdb kept only the in-frame ones, dropping some. This table has over a million clones, 98% to 99% appearing once. The specimen sequenced was naive CD4+ T cells sorted from blood. As to subset: CD45RA+ positively selected. The source is a man aged 25 to 40 in good health.

This chain joins TRBV7-3 and TRBJ2-7; D is perhaps TRBD1 or TRBD2 (6 bases each). Germline V CDR1 and CDR2: SGHTA, FQGTGA. V lost 6 bases and J 2 bases, leaving 11 bases between the germline ends. The CDR3 runs 13 residues. CDR3 DNA: TGTGCCAGCAGTAGGGGGGCCACCTACGAGCAGTACTTC. Encoded protein: CASSRGATYEQYF.

This chain connects TRBV18 to TRBJ2-1; 11 bases agree with TRBD2. With V trimmed by 5 bases and J by 0 bases, 15 bases remained unmatched. This CDR3 has 20 residues. CDR1 is KGHSH and CDR2 is LQKENI in the germline V gene. The CDR3: CASSTDTGLAAAPSYNEQFF. The CDR3 nucleotides read TGTGCCAGCTCAACCGATACGGGACTAGCGGCGGCCCCCTCCTACAATGAGCAGTTCTTC.

The gene calls are TRBV6-6 and TRBJ2-7, with D tentatively TRBD1 (6 bases). Between the trimmed V and J ends, which lost 10 bases and 6 bases, there was a span of 16 bases. This CDR3 spans 12 amino acids. The germline CDR1 and CDR2 sequences are MNHNY and SVGAGI (reference sequence). In nucleotides, the CDR3 is TGTGCCACCTGGCAGGGGATACGCGAGCAGTACTTC. The encoded protein is CATWQGIREQYF.

With respect to this clone: Other DNA sequences within the sample encode an identical CDR3. This sequence joins TRBV19 and TRBJ1-2; 7 bases fit TRBD1. The CDR3 runs to 13 residues. Germline values: CDR1 LNHDA, CDR2 SQIVND (reference sequence). The trim removed 5 bases at V and 6 bases at J, leaving 6 bases unmatched. The CDR3 here is CASSPTGRDGYTF. The CDR3 bases are TGTGCCAGTAGTCCGACAGGGAGAGATGGCTACACCTTC.

The chain has TRBV4-2 and TRBJ2-5; 7 bases align to TRBD1. The CDR3 runs to 16 residues. Germline V gene lookup returns CDR1 LGHNA and CDR2 YNFKEQ. Losses at the gene ends were 3 bases for V and 1 base for J; bases not matched to a gene: 8. CDR3 sequence: CASSHRDRVIQETQYF. CDR3 DNA: TGTGCCAGCAGCCACCGAGACAGGGTTATCCAAGAGACCCAGTACTTC.

V gene TRBV5-5 combines with J gene TRBJ1-4, with 8 bases that match TRBD1. Germline trimming cut 7 bases from V and 12 bases from J; bases unmatched to any gene: 14. Germline CDR1 reads SGHKS; CDR2 reads YYEKEE (reference sequence). CDR3 size: 14 residues. The DNA of the CDR3 is TGTGCCAGCGGGCGTTCAGGGGGCCTTGAGCAACTGTTTTTT. Its protein is CASGRSGGLEQLFF.

The rearrangement links TRBV15 to TRBJ1-1, with 9 bases aligning to TRBD1. The CDR3 has 15 amino acids. CDR1 and CDR2 (germline): LNHNV, YYDKDF (reference sequence). V shed 3 bases, J shed 1 base, and the junction held 3 bases outside the gene matches. Here the CDR3 reads CATSSGQGQNTEAFF. The CDR3 DNA follows: TGTGCCACCAGCAGTGGACAGGGGCAGAACACTGAAGCTTTCTTT.

The rearrangement links TRBV4-1 to TRBJ2-5; 11 positions match TRBD2. Per the germline V gene, CDR1 is MGHRA and CDR2 is YSYEKL. Losses at the gene ends were 6 bases for V and 4 bases for J; bases not matched to a gene: 4. The CDR3 is 14 residues long. CDR3 DNA: TGCGCCAGCAGACCTCTAGCGGGAGGAGAGACCCAGTACTTC. Translating gives CASRPLAGGETQYF.

The chain recombines TRBV4-3 with TRBJ2-7, with D unresolved. This CDR3 contains 14 residues. Germline values: CDR1 LGHNA, CDR2 YSLEER. Trimming removed 3 bases at V and 5 bases at J, with 14 bases between. CDR3: CASSQEARRHEQYF. The CDR3 nucleotides read TGCGCCAGCAGCCAGGAAGCGAGGCGCCACGAGCAGTACTTC.

This rearrangement joins TRBV19 to TRBJ2-1; TRBD2 aligns across 11 bases. This CDR3 is 18 amino acids long. V gave up 5 bases and J gave up 0 bases; unmatched junction bases: 9. The germline V gene encodes CDR1 LNHDA and CDR2 SQIVND (reference sequence). Here the CDR3 DNA reads TGTGCCAGTAGTGCGGGACTAGCGGAAAAGAGCTCCTACAATGAGCAGTTCTTC. It yields the protein CASSAGLAEKSSYNEQFF. The variable domain in full, with the rest retrieved from reference TRBV19 and TRBJ2-1, is DGGITQSPKYLFRKEGQNVTLSCEQNLNHDAMYWYRQDPGQGLRLIYYSQIVNDFQKGDIAEGYSVSREKKESFPLTVTSAQKNPTAFYLCASSAGLAEKSSYNEQFFGPGTRLTVL.

This rearrangement joins TRBV10-1 to TRBJ2-5; unclear D gene. Germline V gives CDR1 WNHNN, CDR2 SYGVQD (reference sequence). The V end was cut by 3 bases, the J end by 1 base, with 12 bases between. This CDR3 has 15 residues. CDR3 loop: CASSDPLGSQETQYF. The CDR3, as DNA: TGCGCCAGCAGTGACCCCCTTGGAAGCCAAGAGACCCAGTACTTC.

This chain links TRBV4-1 with TRBJ1-2; D is uncertain. This CDR3 has 18 residues. V lost 2 bases to trimming and J lost 7 bases, with 26 bases between them. From germline, CDR1 is MGHRA and CDR2 YSYEKL. This CDR3 is CASSQILVRGSLAGGYTF. The CDR3 region has the DNA TGCGCCAGCAGCCAAATTTTAGTTAGAGGGAGCCTCGCGGGTGGCTACACCTTC.

The CDR3 bases are TGTGCCAGCAACGCGGAAAAGGGAGATACGCAGTATTTT. Amino acids: CASNAEKGDTQYF. The chain recombines TRBV2 with TRBJ2-3; the D is unclear. The CDR3 runs to 13 residues. V shed 7 bases and J shed 5 bases, with 13 bases lying between them. Germline loops: CDR1 SNHLY, CDR2 FYNNEI. The full variable domain, completed using reference TRBV2 and TRBJ2-3, is EPEVTQTPSHQVTQMGQEVILRCVPISNHLYFYWYRQILGQKVEFLVSFYNNEISEKSEIFDDQFSVERPDGSNFTLKIRSTKLEDSAMYFCASNAEKGDTQYFGPGTRLTVL.

The chain carries TRBV28 and TRBJ2-6; D is undetermined. CDR1 is MDHEN and CDR2 is SYDVKM in the germline V gene. V shed 3 bases and J shed 1 base, with 16 bases lying between them. The CDR3 totals 18 residues. The CDR3 reads CASSFFGQKLSGANVLTF. The CDR3 bases are TGTGCCAGCAGTTTTTTCGGGCAAAAACTTTCTGGGGCCAACGTCCTGACTTTC.

J is TRBJ1-2 and V is TRBV7-2; possibly TRBD1 for D (5 bases). The CDR3 sequence is 15 residues long. The V and J ends lost 2 bases and 2 bases respectively, with 12 bases between them. The germline CDR1 and CDR2 sequences are SGHTA and FQGNSA. The CDR3 loop reads CASSLRQRPNYGYTF. CDR3 DNA: TGTGCCAGCAGCTTACGACAGCGGCCGAACTATGGCTACACCTTC. The full variable domain, rest sourced from reference TRBV7-2 and TRBJ1-2, is GAGVSQSPSNKVTEKGKDVELRCDPISGHTALYWYRQSLGQGLEFLIYFQGNSAPDKSGLPSDRFSAERTGGSVSTLTIQRTQQEDSAVYLCASSLRQRPNYGYTFGSGTRLTVV.

The CDR3 nucleotides read TGTGCCAGCAGCCGAAAGGGGGTGGGCAATCAGCCCCAGCATTTT. Amino acid sequence: CASSRKGVGNQPQHF. This chain connects TRBV27 to TRBJ1-5, with TRBD1 as a possible D gene (6 bases). V dropped 6 bases and J dropped 2 bases, with 14 bases sitting between them. Germline CDR1 and CDR2: MNHEY and SMNVEV (reference sequence). The CDR3 consists of 15 residues.

V usage is TRBV6-5 and J usage is TRBJ2-7; 8 bases map to TRBD2. Germline CDR1 MNHEY, CDR2 SVGAGI. The V segment lost 5 bases and the J segment 2 bases; nucleotides outside the gene matches: 5. This CDR3 spans 14 amino acids. The CDR3 nucleotides read TGTGCCAGCAGTAAGCGGGAGTTCCCCTACGAGCAGTACTTC. It codes for CASSKREFPYEQYF.

This clone is a singleton in its sample. The V gene is TRBV2, the J gene TRBJ2-3; D is unclear. The V and J ends lost 2 bases and 6 bases respectively, with 9 bases between them. The CDR3 covers 13 residues. Per the germline V gene, CDR1 is SNHLY and CDR2 is FYNNEI. The CDR3 bases are TGTGCCAGCAGTGAAACCTGGCGGGATACGCAGTATTTT. Its protein product is CASSETWRDTQYF.

A single count supports this clone. The CDR3 nucleotides read TGCGCCAGCAGCTTGGTCCGACTAGCGGGAGGGCCCAGCTCCTACAATGAGCAGTTCTTC. This sequence encodes CASSLVRLAGGPSSYNEQFF. The genes are TRBV5-1 and TRBJ2-1; 14 bases match TRBD2. Germline V CDR1 and CDR2: SGHRS, YFSETQ. The V segment lost 0 bases and the J segment 0 bases; nucleotides outside the gene matches: 8. This CDR3 spans 20 amino acids.

This clone appeared a single time. The chain has TRBV6-5 and TRBJ2-1; D not resolved. This CDR3 comprises 12 residues. Germline CDR1 and CDR2: MNHEY and SVGAGI. V was cut by 7 bases and J by 9 bases, with 13 bases left in between. This chain's CDR3 is CASTRSTGEQFF. The CDR3 region has the DNA TGTGCCAGCACCCGTAGCACTGGTGAGCAGTTCTTC.

The chain combines TRBV5-1 with TRBJ2-5; D unclear. The CDR3 is 17 residues long. Trimming took off 6 bases at V and 5 bases at J, with 26 bases between the two ends. The germline V gene has CDR1 SGHRS and CDR2 YFSETQ. The CDR3 sequence is CASKLPASSLTAETQYF. The CDR3 coding sequence is TGCGCCAGCAAATTACCCGCTTCGTCCCTTACGGCGGAGACCCAGTACTTC.

The chain uses TRBV11-2 and TRBJ2-7; D call uncertain. Germline V lookup: CDR1 SGHAT, CDR2 FQNNGV. The CDR3 loop spans 11 amino acids. With 3 bases removed from V and 4 bases from J, the gap between germline ends came to 4 bases. The CDR3 DNA sequence: TGTGCCAGCAGCTTTGATTACGAGCAGTACTTC. It translates to CASSFDYEQYF. Filled out from reference TRBV11-2 and TRBJ2-7, the complete variable domain reads EAGVAQSPRYKIIEKRQSVAFWCNPISGHATLYWYQQILGQGPKLLIQFQNNGVVDDSQLPKDRFSAERLKGVDSTLKIQPAKLEDSAVYLCASSFDYEQYFGPGTRLTVT.

V and J are TRBV27 and TRBJ1-4, with no clear D. Germline lookup yields CDR1 MNHEY and CDR2 SMNVEV (reference sequence). V lost 5 bases, J lost 10 bases, and 29 bases lay in between. The CDR3 sequence is 18 residues long. The CDR3 region has the DNA TGTGCCAGCAGTCACCGCCCCGGACGGGTAGCGGGTAGCGGAAAACTGTTTTTT. It translates to CASSHRPGRVAGSGKLFF.

CDR3 DNA sequence: TGTGCCAGCAGCTCGACGACTAGCGGGAGTTTATACGAGCAGTACTTC. Protein product: CASSSTTSGSLYEQYF. The chain employs TRBV7-9 and TRBJ2-7, with TRBD2 matching over 12 bases. Germline CDR1 and CDR2: SEHNR and FQNEAQ (reference sequence). The CDR3 length is 16 residues. Germline trimming cut 4 bases from V and 4 bases from J; bases unmatched to any gene: 8.

This chain links TRBV5-4 with TRBJ1-2; the match to TRBD1 covers 8 bases. Per germline, CDR1 SGHNT and CDR2 YYREEE (reference sequence). This CDR3 has 16 amino acids. The junction had 12 bases not matched to a gene; V was cut back by 4 bases and J by 4 bases. The CDR3 loop is CASSPGGQGLAYGYTF. In DNA, the CDR3 is TGTGCCAGCAGCCCGGGCGGACAGGGACTAGCCTATGGCTACACCTTC.

This clone came up once. The rearrangement uses TRBV9 and TRBJ1-1; no clear D gene. The CDR3 has 15 amino acids. V was pared by 1 base and J by 2 bases, with 12 bases between. The germline V gene encodes CDR1 SGDLS and CDR2 YYNGEE. The CDR3 loop reads CASSVHPGGNTEAFF. The CDR3 DNA reads as TGTGCCAGCAGCGTACATCCGGGAGGTAACACTGAAGCTTTCTTT.

The genes are TRBV25-1 and TRBJ1-1; D call uncertain. Germline V gene sequence: CDR1 MGHDK, CDR2 SYGVNS. The CDR3 spans 12 residues. Trimming cost V 3 bases and J 0 bases, with 2 bases left between them. The CDR3 DNA is TGTGCCAGCAGTGATGTGAACACTGAAGCTTTCTTT. Encoded protein: CASSDVNTEAFF. The variable domain in full, with the rest retrieved from reference TRBV25-1 and TRBJ1-1, is EADIYQTPRYLVIGTGKKITLECSQTMGHDKMYWYQQDPGMELHLIHYSYGVNSTEKGDLSSESTVSRIRTEHFPLTLESARPSHTSQYLCASSDVNTEAFFGQGTRLTVV.

The V and J genes are TRBV18 and TRBJ1-2; D unclear. The CDR3 covers 16 residues. Germline CDR1 is KGHSH and CDR2 is LQKENI. V shed 1 base and J shed 0 bases, with 12 bases lying between them. CDR3 residues: CASSPLIEGANYGYTF. DNA for the CDR3: TGTGCCAGCTCACCACTAATTGAGGGAGCTAACTATGGCTACACCTTC.

V usage is TRBV18 and J usage is TRBJ1-5, with D unresolved. CDR3 length: 15 residues. Trimming stripped 2 bases from V and 7 bases from J, with 15 bases between. Germline values: CDR1 KGHSH, CDR2 LQKENI. The CDR3 spells CASSPGHGFDQPQHF. The CDR3 DNA follows: TGTGCCAGCTCACCAGGGCATGGGTTCGACCAGCCCCAGCATTTT.

The chain is built from TRBV4-1 and TRBJ1-4, with a possible D match to TRBD1 (5 bases). The CDR3 has 15 amino acids. V lost 0 bases to trimming and J lost 6 bases, with 11 bases between them. The germline V gene encodes CDR1 MGHRA and CDR2 YSYEKL. CDR3 sequence (DNA): TGCGCCAGCAGCCAAGATCCGGGAGGGGATGAAAAACTGTTTTTT. Its translation is CASSQDPGGDEKLFF.

V usage is TRBV6-5 and J usage is TRBJ2-3; possible D gene TRBD2, 5 bases. The CDR3 has 14 residues. Germline V CDR1 and CDR2: MNHEY, SVGAGI. Trimming removed 6 bases at V and 0 bases at J, with 10 bases between. CDR3 in DNA: TGTGCCAGCAGCCAAGCGGATAGCACAGATACGCAGTATTTT. It codes for CASSQADSTDTQYF.